Below are 23 T cell receptor beta chains sequenced from a single sample in a study of blood T cell repertoires in COVID-19. Measured with immunoSEQ multiplex PCR; TCRdb has only the in-frame clones, and not every one. The sample carries fewer than 80,000 clones, around nine tenths recorded once. Sequenced: peripheral blood. Receptors originate from a man aged 65 to 85 with acute or convalescent COVID-19.

V gene TRBV19 combines with J gene TRBJ2-7, with 10 bases that match TRBD2. Germline-derived CDR1 and CDR2 are LNHDA and SQIVND (reference sequence). The CDR3 is made up of 15 amino acids. V shed 2 bases and J 3 bases; nucleotides not matched to a gene: 4. Written as DNA, the CDR3 is TGTGCCAGTAGTATAAGGAGGACTAGCGGCTACGAGCAGTACTTC. Protein product: CASSIRRTSGYEQYF.

This chain joins TRBV27 and TRBJ2-7; tentative D call: TRBD1 (5 bases). Germline values: CDR1 MNHEY, CDR2 SMNVEV (reference sequence). This CDR3 contains 14 residues. V lost 4 bases and J lost 2, with 12 bases in between. CDR3 loop: CASSWGRRTYEQYF. For the CDR3, the DNA is TGTGCCAGCAGTTGGGGCCGCAGGACCTACGAGCAGTACTTC.

In this sample, this clone turned up a few times. The J gene is TRBJ2-5, the V gene TRBV5-6, with 8 bases that match TRBD1. The junction had 10 bases not matched to a gene; V was cut back by 4 bases and J by 5 bases. The germline CDR1 and CDR2 sequences are SGHDT and YYEEEE. The CDR3 contains 15 residues. CDR3 nucleotides: TGTGCCAGCAGCCCCGGACAGGGCTTTCGGGAGACCCAGTACTTC. Protein product: CASSPGQGFRETQYF.

This clone was recorded a few times. The gene calls are TRBV6-6 and TRBJ1-2; 7 positions agree with TRBD1. CDR3 size: 13 residues. Germline V gene data show CDR1 as MNHNY and CDR2 as SVGAGI (reference sequence). The ends lost 6 bases at V and 4 bases at J; junction bases unmatched: 5. CDR3 sequence: CASSVGQSYGYTF. In DNA, the CDR3 is TGTGCCAGCAGCGTGGGACAGAGCTATGGCTACACCTTC.

V usage is TRBV27 and J usage is TRBJ1-1, with 9 bases identical to TRBD1. CDR1 MNHEY and CDR2 SMNVEV come from the germline V gene (reference sequence). V trimming: 4 bases; J trimming: 5 bases; junction bases outside the gene matches: 2. This CDR3 comprises 13 residues. CDR3 in DNA: TGTGCCAGCAGTTCGGGACAGGGAACTGAAGCTTTCTTT. Translated, it gives CASSSGQGTEAFF.

The chain has TRBV20-1 and TRBJ2-1; 7 bases line up with TRBD2. J gave up 7 bases and V 3 bases, and 0 bases lay outside the gene matches. The V gene's germline CDR1 is DFQATT and CDR2 SNEGSKA (reference sequence). This CDR3 has 11 residues. The CDR3 DNA sequence: TGCAGTGCTAGCGGGGGGAATGAGCAGTTCTTC. This sequence encodes CSASGGNEQFF.

This chain links TRBV6-5 with TRBJ2-7, with unresolved D. V was clipped by 2 bases and J by 2 bases, with 7 bases between them. The CDR3 consists of 13 residues. Germline values: CDR1 MNHEY, CDR2 SVGAGI. The CDR3 coding sequence is TGTGCCAGCAGTTACGGGCAGACCTACGAGCAGTACTTC. Protein product: CASSYGQTYEQYF.

In its sample, this clone was seen a few times. The DNA is left out, because the CDR3 cannot be placed on it with certainty; the CDR3 is given as TCRdb lists it. The V gene is TRBV24-1, the J gene TRBJ2-5; TRBD2 was called by the table and not checked on the DNA. The germline gives CDR1 KGHDR, CDR2 SFDVKD. Including both end residues, the CDR3 is 15 amino acids long. CDR3 in amino acids: CATSVPGLAQETQYF.

This sequence joins TRBV27 and TRBJ2-3; TRBD1 is a possible D gene (6 bases). Germline lookup yields CDR1 MNHEY and CDR2 SMNVEV (reference sequence). V was clipped by 3 bases and J by 14 bases, with 15 bases between them. CDR3 size: 12 residues. CDR3 amino acids: CASSFQGLPLYF. In DNA, the CDR3 is TGTGCCAGCAGTTTCCAGGGGCTTCCCCTGTATTTT.

The rearrangement uses TRBV7-9 and TRBJ1-5; D is undetermined. V gave up 5 bases and J gave up 0 bases, with 11 bases separating them. Germline V gene data show CDR1 as SEHNR and CDR2 as FQNEAQ (reference sequence). The CDR3 contains 15 residues. CDR3 sequence: CASSRGLDSNQPQHF. The DNA of the CDR3 is TGTGCCAGCAGCCGAGGGCTAGATAGCAATCAGCCCCAGCATTTT.

A remark on this clone: A read error may account for a junction end that differs from germline. The genes are TRBV14 and TRBJ2-7, with D perhaps matching TRBD1 (6 bases). Germline V lookup: CDR1 SGHDN, CDR2 FVKESK. The CDR3 is made up of 13 amino acids. The CDR3 is CASSEETGPEQYF. CDR3 nucleotide sequence: TGTGCCAGCAGCGAAGAGACAGGCCCTGAGCAGTACTTC. Based on the CDR3 plus reference TRBV14 and TRBJ2-7, the full variable domain is EAGVTQFPSHSVIEKGQTVTLRCDPISGHDNLYWYRRVMGKEIKFLLHFVKESKQDESGMPNNRFLAERTGGTYSTLKVQPAELEDSGVYFCASSEETGPEQYFGPGTRLTVT.

The chain is built from TRBV25-1 and TRBJ2-5; 7 bases match TRBD2. V dropped 1 base and J dropped 2; count of bases not matched to a gene: 1. Per the germline V gene, CDR1 is MGHDK and CDR2 is SYGVNS. The CDR3 consists of 14 residues. The CDR3 sequence is CASSELGGQETQYF. The CDR3 coding sequence is TGTGCCAGCAGTGAATTGGGGGGGCAAGAGACCCAGTACTTC.

This clone appeared a few times. The chain carries TRBV18 and TRBJ1-2, with 7 bases aligning to TRBD1. CDR3 length: 14 amino acids. The germline V gene encodes CDR1 KGHSH and CDR2 LQKENI. The V gene end was trimmed by 3 bases and the J gene end by 4 bases; junction bases not matched to a gene: 5. The CDR3 loop is CASSPPGGFYGYTF. The CDR3 DNA follows: TGTGCCAGCTCACCTCCAGGGGGGTTCTATGGCTACACCTTC.

The chain combines TRBV7-8 with TRBJ2-1; the D is unclear. V lost 5 bases to trimming and J lost 7 bases, with 18 bases between them. Looked up from germline, CDR1 is SGHVS and CDR2 is FQNEAQ. The CDR3 runs 15 residues. The CDR3 reads CASSRWSLDPNEQFF. The CDR3 DNA sequence: TGTGCCAGCAGCCGATGGTCCCTAGACCCGAATGAGCAGTTCTTC.

This clone was recorded once. The V gene is TRBV6-5, the J gene TRBJ2-1; the match to TRBD1 covers 7 bases. Germline lookup yields CDR1 MNHEY and CDR2 SVGAGI. The CDR3 spans 11 residues. V shed 6 bases, J shed 10 bases, and the junction held 3 bases outside the gene matches. In nucleotides, the CDR3 is TGTGCCAGCAGCCTCAGGGGGGAGCAGTTCTTC. Residues: CASSLRGEQFF.

DNA of the CDR3: TGTGCCAGCAGCTTGGCAATCGGGGGAATCCAAGAGACCCAGTACTTC. Its protein is CASSLAIGGIQETQYF. The chain employs TRBV5-4 and TRBJ2-5, with D perhaps matching TRBD2 (6 bases). Trimming removed 0 bases at V and 1 base at J, with 13 bases between. The CDR3 consists of 16 residues. From germline, CDR1 is SGHNT and CDR2 YYREEE (reference sequence).

The chain employs TRBV29-1 and TRBJ1-1; D is perhaps TRBD1 (6 bases). CDR3 length: 13 residues. The germline V gene has CDR1 SQVTM and CDR2 ANQGSEA. V dropped 4 bases and J dropped 4 bases, with 13 bases sitting between them. CDR3: CSVVRGLGTEAFF. The DNA of the CDR3 is TGCAGCGTTGTCAGGGGCCTAGGCACTGAAGCTTTCTTT. The variable domain in full, completed from reference TRBV29-1 and TRBJ1-1, reads SAVISQKPSRDICQRGTSLTIQCQVDSQVTMMFWYRQQPGQSLTLIATANQGSEATYESGFVIDKFPISRPNLTFSTLTVSNMSPEDSSIYLCSVVRGLGTEAFFGQGTRLTVV.

V and J are TRBV3-1 (or the pseudogene TRBV3-2) and TRBJ1-2, with D perhaps TRBD1 (5 bases). This CDR3 has 15 amino acids. Trimming shortened V by 3 bases and J by 4 bases, and 15 bases separated the two germline ends. Germline loops: CDR1 LGHDT, CDR2 YNNKEL (reference sequence). The CDR3 region is CASSQSPYRSYGYTF. The CDR3 nucleotides read TGTGCCAGCAGCCAGAGTCCTTACAGGAGCTATGGCTACACCTTC.

The rearrangement links TRBV28 to TRBJ2-1; a weak D match, TRBD2 (7 bases). The CDR3 runs 14 residues. Looked up from germline, CDR1 is MDHEN and CDR2 is SYDVKM. Trimming left V 6 bases short and J 3 bases short, with 12 bases between. The CDR3 protein is CASSEGGGYNEQFF. CDR3 DNA: TGTGCCAGCAGCGAGGGGGGGGGCTACAATGAGCAGTTCTTC.

The chain links TRBV5-6 to TRBJ1-1, with D possibly matching TRBD1 (6 bases). Germline CDR1 reads SGHDT; CDR2 reads YYEEEE. Deletions cut 3 bases from V and 0 bases from J, with 12 bases between. The CDR3 runs to 15 residues. The CDR3 sequence: CASSSRQDMNTEAFF. The CDR3 nucleotides are TGTGCCAGCAGCTCCCGACAGGACATGAACACTGAAGCTTTCTTT.

The chain couples TRBV6-5 to TRBJ1-2; D is possibly TRBD1 (5 bases). Germline V gives CDR1 MNHEY, CDR2 SVGAGI. The ends were cut back, 2 bases at V and 7 bases at J, with 14 bases in the middle. The CDR3 length is 14 residues. The CDR3 here is CASSYEGAGSGYTF. The CDR3 DNA is TGTGCCAGCAGTTACGAAGGGGCTGGAAGTGGCTACACCTTC.

This clone was recorded only once. V is TRBV29-1 and J is TRBJ1-5; D may be TRBD1 (6 bases). Germline CDR1 SQVTM, CDR2 ANQGSEA. The CDR3 totals 13 residues. Deletions cut 5 bases from V and 4 bases from J, with 12 bases between. CDR3 region: CSVPRTANQPQHF. In nucleotides, the CDR3 is TGCAGCGTTCCTAGGACAGCAAATCAGCCCCAGCATTTT.

The rearrangement joins TRBV6-2 or TRBV6-3 to TRBJ2-7, with D perhaps TRBD2 (6 bases). Trimming removed 4 bases at V and 1 base at J, with 14 bases between. The CDR3 contains 15 residues. Germline V lookup: CDR1 MNHEY, CDR2 SVGEGT. The CDR3 loop is CASSSLPGVSYEQYF. In DNA form, the CDR3 reads TGTGCCAGCAGTTCACTACCGGGAGTGTCCTACGAGCAGTACTTC.